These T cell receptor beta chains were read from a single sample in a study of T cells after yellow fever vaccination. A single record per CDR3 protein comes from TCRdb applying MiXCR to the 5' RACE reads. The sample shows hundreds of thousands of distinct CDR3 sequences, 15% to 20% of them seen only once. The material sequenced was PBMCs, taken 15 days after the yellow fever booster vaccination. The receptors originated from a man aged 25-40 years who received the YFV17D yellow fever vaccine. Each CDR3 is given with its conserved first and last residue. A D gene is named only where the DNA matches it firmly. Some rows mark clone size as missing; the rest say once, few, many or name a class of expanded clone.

CDR3 DNA: TGCAGTGCTAGAGATGGAAGCGGCGGCTCCTACGAGCAGTACTTC
CDR3 protein: CSARDGSGGSYEQYF
J gene: TRBJ2-7
D gene: -
V gene: TRBV20-1
clone size: -

CDR3 DNA: TGTGCCAGCACCGCTTGGGAGACCCAGTACTTC
CDR3 protein: CASTAWETQYF
J gene: TRBJ2-5
D gene: -
V gene: TRBV28
clone size: -

CDR3 DNA: TGTGCCAGCAGTGAACGGGGAGCGCCCTACGAGCAGTACTTC
CDR3 protein: CASSERGAPYEQYF
J gene: TRBJ2-7
D gene: -
V gene: TRBV6-1
clone size: -

CDR3 DNA: TGTGCCAGCAGTTACGACAGGGAAAGAATGCTGTTTTTT
CDR3 protein: CASSYDRERMLFF
J gene: TRBJ1-4
D gene: TRBD1
V gene: TRBV6-5
clone size: -

CDR3 DNA: TGCAGTGCTAGTAGGGCAGATCTGGAGACCCAGTACTTC
CDR3 protein: CSASRADLETQYF
J gene: TRBJ2-5
D gene: -
V gene: TRBV20-1
clone size: few

CDR3 DNA: TGTGCCAGCAGCGCTTTGCTGATCAAAGGCTACACCTTC
CDR3 protein: CASSALLIKGYTF
J gene: TRBJ1-2
D gene: -
V gene: TRBV7-9
clone size: few

CDR3 DNA: TGTGCCAGCAGCCACCCCGGCCTGGATGAGCAGTTCTTC
CDR3 protein: CASSHPGLDEQFF
J gene: TRBJ2-1
D gene: -
V gene: TRBV5-5
clone size: -

CDR3 DNA: TGTGCCAGCAGCTTAGTACAGGCCTCCACTGAAGCTTTCTTT
CDR3 protein: CASSLVQASTEAFF
J gene: TRBJ1-1
D gene: -
V gene: TRBV7-2
clone size: few

CDR3 DNA: TGTGCCAGCAGCCGGGGGGCGCGGACTGAAGCTTTCTTT
CDR3 protein: CASSRGARTEAFF
J gene: TRBJ1-1
D gene: -
V gene: TRBV3-1
clone size: few

CDR3 DNA: TGTGCCAGCAGCTTAGCCCAGAGCAGCTCCTACAATGAGCAGTTCTTC
CDR3 protein: CASSLAQSSSYNEQFF
J gene: TRBJ2-1
D gene: -
V gene: TRBV11-2
clone size: -

CDR3 DNA: TGTGCCAGCAGCCCCCGCCCCGGACAGGGCAATACCGAGCAGTACTTC
CDR3 protein: CASSPRPGQGNTEQYF
J gene: TRBJ2-7
D gene: TRBD1
V gene: TRBV28
clone size: -

CDR3 DNA: TGCAGTGCTTACCGACTAGCGGGAGGACCCAGCACAGATACGCAGTATTTT
CDR3 protein: CSAYRLAGGPSTDTQYF
J gene: TRBJ2-3
D gene: TRBD2
V gene: TRBV20-1
clone size: -

CDR3 DNA: TGTGCCATCAGTCGGGGGCTAGACTACAATGAGCAGTTCTTC
CDR3 protein: CAISRGLDYNEQFF
J gene: TRBJ2-1
D gene: -
V gene: TRBV10-3
clone size: -

CDR3 DNA: TGTGCCAGCAGCTTCGGGACAACTGAAGCTTTCTTT
CDR3 protein: CASSFGTTEAFF
J gene: TRBJ1-1
D gene: -
V gene: TRBV11-2
clone size: -

CDR3 DNA: TGCGCCAGCAGCTTGGGGACAGACAGGGGACTAAGCTACGAGCAGTACTTC
CDR3 protein: CASSLGTDRGLSYEQYF
J gene: TRBJ2-7
D gene: -
V gene: TRBV5-1
clone size: -